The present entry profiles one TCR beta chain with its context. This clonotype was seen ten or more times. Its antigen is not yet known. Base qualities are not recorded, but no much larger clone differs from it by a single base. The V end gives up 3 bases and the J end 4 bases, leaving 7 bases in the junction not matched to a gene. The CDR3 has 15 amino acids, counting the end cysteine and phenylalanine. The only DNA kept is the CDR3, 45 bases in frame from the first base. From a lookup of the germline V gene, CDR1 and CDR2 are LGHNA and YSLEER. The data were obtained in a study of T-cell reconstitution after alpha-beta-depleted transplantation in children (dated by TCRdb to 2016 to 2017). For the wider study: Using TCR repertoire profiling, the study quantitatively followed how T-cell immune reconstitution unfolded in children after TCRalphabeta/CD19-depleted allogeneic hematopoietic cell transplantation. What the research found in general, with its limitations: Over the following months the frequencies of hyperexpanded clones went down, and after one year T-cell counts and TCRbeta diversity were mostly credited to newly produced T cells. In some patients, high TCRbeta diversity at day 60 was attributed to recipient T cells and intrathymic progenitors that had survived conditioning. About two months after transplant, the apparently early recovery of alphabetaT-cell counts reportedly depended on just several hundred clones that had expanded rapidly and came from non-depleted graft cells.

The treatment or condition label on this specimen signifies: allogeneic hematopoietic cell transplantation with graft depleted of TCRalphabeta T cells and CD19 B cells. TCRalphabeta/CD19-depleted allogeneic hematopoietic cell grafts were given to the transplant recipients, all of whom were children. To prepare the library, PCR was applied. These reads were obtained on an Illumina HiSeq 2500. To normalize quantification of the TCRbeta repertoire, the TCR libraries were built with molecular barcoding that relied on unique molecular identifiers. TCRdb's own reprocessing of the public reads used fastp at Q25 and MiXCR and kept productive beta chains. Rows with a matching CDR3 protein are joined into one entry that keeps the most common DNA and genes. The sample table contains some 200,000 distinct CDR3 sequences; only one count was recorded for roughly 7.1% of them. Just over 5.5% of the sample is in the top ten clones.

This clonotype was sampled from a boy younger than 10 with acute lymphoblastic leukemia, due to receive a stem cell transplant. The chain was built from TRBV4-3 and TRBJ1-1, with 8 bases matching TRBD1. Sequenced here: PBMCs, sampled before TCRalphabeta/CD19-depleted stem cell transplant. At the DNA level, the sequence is TGCGCCAGCAGCCAGGGATGGACAGGGCGCACTGAAGCTTTCTTT. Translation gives CASSQGWTGRTEAFF.